In its sample, the clone carrying this TCR beta chain was seen once. The data belong to a study of T-cell memory formation after mild COVID-19. This CDR3 has 14 amino acids. Germline lookup yields CDR1 SGHRS and CDR2 YFSETQ. Trimming removed 4 bases at V and 0 bases at J, with 11 bases between. TCRdb redid the calling of the 5' RACE reads with MiXCR, one entry per CDR3 protein. The sample consists of 250,000 to 350,000 distinct CDR3 sequences, around 15% of them appearing once. The rearrangement links TRBV5-1 to TRBJ2-7; D perhaps matches TRBD1 (6 bases). This TCR came from a man aged 18 to 30 who had mild COVID-19 (a few samples of this study predate the infection). Cell type and time point are not known. Sequencing was done on a sample of PBMCs or a T cell subset sorted from them (not recorded which). Written as DNA, the CDR3 is TGCGCCAGCAGCGTCAGGGGTAGCTCCTACGAGCAGTACTTC. It translates to CASSVRGSSYEQYF.